One and the same sample provided the 22 T cell receptor beta chains below, sequenced in a study of blood T cell repertoires in COVID-19. Profiling relied on immunoSEQ multiplex PCR, and the TCRdb table lists in-frame clones only, not all of them. The sample contains 250,000 to 300,000 clones, 86% of which appear only once. The sample consisted of peripheral blood. These receptors were taken from an older woman with COVID-19, enrolled during active disease.

This sequence joins TRBV6-2 or TRBV6-3 and TRBJ2-5; 10 nucleotides align to TRBD2. The J segment lost 1 base and the V segment lost 2 bases, leaving 10 bases of the junction unmatched. Per the germline V gene, CDR1 is MNHEY and CDR2 is SVGEGT. This CDR3 spans 18 amino acids. Here the CDR3 reads CASSYPGLAGVAQETQYF. As DNA, the CDR3 is TGTGCCAGCAGTTACCCTGGGCTAGCGGGGGTCGCCCAAGAGACCCAGTACTTC.

This rearrangement joins TRBV2 to TRBJ2-2, with a weak D call TRBD1 (6 bases). CDR1 and CDR2 from the germline V gene are SNHLY and FYNNEI. The V end lost 7 bases, the J end lost 5 bases, and 11 bases lay between the germline ends. CDR3 length: 13 amino acids. CDR3 sequence (DNA): TGTGCCAGCATCCTAGGGGGTACCGGGGAGCTGTTTTTT. Protein sequence: CASILGGTGELFF.

This chain connects TRBV14 to TRBJ1-6; TRBD1 matches at 9 bases. V shed 4 bases and J 5 bases; nucleotides not matched to a gene: 3. Per the germline V gene, CDR1 is SGHDN and CDR2 is FVKESK. The CDR3 totals 15 residues. CDR3 sequence reads: CASSRGQGDNSPLHF. The CDR3 region has the DNA TGTGCCAGCAGCCGGGGACAGGGTGATAATTCACCCCTCCACTTT.

The chain carries TRBV7-9 and TRBJ1-2; D gene unclear. Germline V CDR1 and CDR2: SEHNR, FQNEAQ (reference sequence). This CDR3 is built from 13 residues. V lost 1 base to trimming and J lost 5 bases, with 8 bases between them. The CDR3: CASSLGGKYGYTF. The CDR3 DNA reads as TGTGCCAGCAGCTTAGGAGGGAAGTATGGCTACACCTTC.

This chain connects TRBV5-6 to TRBJ1-1; 7 nucleotides match TRBD1. Trimming cost V 0 bases and J 9 bases; bases outside gene matches: 8. The CDR3 covers 14 residues. CDR1 is SGHDT and CDR2 is YYEEEE in the germline V gene. Here the CDR3 reads CASSLAGWDSQAFF. The CDR3 coding sequence is TGTGCCAGCAGCTTGGCTGGGTGGGACAGCCAAGCTTTCTTT.

The J gene is TRBJ1-6, the V gene TRBV5-5; possible D gene TRBD1, 5 bases. Germline CDR1 reads SGHKS; CDR2 reads YYEKEE (reference sequence). The CDR3 extends over 13 amino acids. V shed 4 bases and J shed 8 bases, with 10 bases lying between them. The CDR3, as DNA: TGTGCCAGCAGCCGGGACTGGTATTCACCCCTCCACTTT. Its translation: CASSRDWYSPLHF.

The chain recombines TRBV19 with TRBJ2-2, with 7 bases fitting TRBD1. V was pared by 4 bases and J by 4 bases, with 6 bases of the junction left unmatched. Per germline, CDR1 LNHDA and CDR2 SQIVND (reference sequence). The CDR3 loop spans 15 amino acids. CDR3 amino acids: CASSTGRQGTGELFF. In DNA form, the CDR3 reads TGTGCCAGTAGTACTGGGCGACAGGGCACCGGGGAGCTGTTTTTT.

The gene calls are TRBV2 and TRBJ1-5, with 7 bases matching TRBD1. This CDR3 has 15 amino acids. After removal of 4 bases from V and 3 bases from J, the junction contained 6 bases not matched to a gene. In germline, CDR1 is SNHLY, CDR2 FYNNEI. The CDR3 here is CASSVRGQYNQPQHF. The CDR3 DNA sequence: TGTGCCAGCAGTGTAAGGGGACAGTACAATCAGCCCCAGCATTTT.

V gene TRBV7-2 combines with J gene TRBJ1-5, with D hard to call. Germline CDR1 SGHTA, CDR2 FQGNSA. This CDR3 has 15 residues. V shed 0 bases and J shed 0 bases, with 6 bases lying between them. The CDR3 region has the DNA TGTGCCAGCAGCTTAGCGGAGGATAGCAATCAGCCCCAGCATTTT. This encodes CASSLAEDSNQPQHF.

The V and J genes are TRBV13 and TRBJ1-1; no clear D gene. Per germline, CDR1 PRHDT and CDR2 FYEKMQ (reference sequence). The ends were cut back, 6 bases at V and 1 base at J, with 6 bases in the middle. The CDR3 is made up of 12 amino acids. The CDR3 DNA reads as TGTGCCAGCAGACGGGGGAACACTGAAGCTTTCTTT. This sequence encodes CASRRGNTEAFF.

The chain uses TRBV6-5 and TRBJ1-1; perhaps TRBD1 as D (6 bases). CDR1 is MNHEY and CDR2 is SVGAGI in the germline V gene. The CDR3 is made up of 16 amino acids. Trimming cost V 0 bases and J 0 bases, with 11 bases left between them. Here the CDR3 DNA reads TGTGCCAGCAGTTACTCCTGGGGGCTGGTGAACACTGAAGCTTTCTTT. It is translated as CASSYSWGLVNTEAFF.

The gene calls are TRBV5-4 and TRBJ2-1; D not certain. Germline-derived CDR1 and CDR2 are SGHNT and YYREEE (reference sequence). CDR3 length equals 14 residues. V shed 0 bases and J shed 4 bases, with 8 bases lying between them. The chain's CDR3 is CASSLEQWYNEQFF. DNA for the CDR3: TGTGCCAGCAGCTTGGAACAGTGGTACAATGAGCAGTTCTTC.

The DNA for the CDR3 is TGTGCCAGCAGTTCCGGCGCAGGGGTGGGGTACGAGCAGTACTTC. Its translation: CASSSGAGVGYEQYF. V gene TRBV11-2 combines with J gene TRBJ2-7, with TRBD1 as a possible D gene (6 bases). The CDR3 contains 15 residues. From germline, CDR1 is SGHAT and CDR2 FQNNGV. The V end was cut by 6 bases, the J end by 4 bases, with 19 bases between.

V and J are TRBV28 and TRBJ2-4, with D possibly TRBD1 on 6 matching bases. The CDR3 totals 16 residues. Germline values: CDR1 MDHEN, CDR2 SYDVKM. V was cut by 3 bases and J by 10 bases, with 22 bases left in between. The CDR3 nucleotides read TGTGCCAGCAGTTTTGGGAGTGAGGGACATAGGAATATTCAGTACTTC. Amino acid sequence: CASSFGSEGHRNIQYF.

This clone occurred a few times. For the CDR3, the DNA is TGTGCCAGCCATCCGGGACAGGGGGCCGGCGGCTACACCTTC. Amino acids: CASHPGQGAGGYTF. V is TRBV14 and J is TRBJ1-2; 12 bases map to TRBD1. From germline, CDR1 is SGHDN and CDR2 FVKESK. The CDR3 covers 14 residues. V shed 8 bases and J 8 bases; nucleotides not matched to a gene: 9.

This chain uses TRBV2 with TRBJ1-6; unclear D gene. CDR1 and CDR2 from the germline V gene are SNHLY and FYNNEI. This CDR3 is 15 amino acids long. Trimming took off 3 bases at V and 7 bases at J, with 13 bases between the two ends. The CDR3 reads CASSEAGGWNSPLHF. In DNA form, the CDR3 reads TGTGCCAGCAGTGAGGCAGGTGGCTGGAATTCACCCCTCCACTTT.

The gene calls are TRBV5-1 and TRBJ2-3, with TRBD2 matching over 9 bases. Losses at the gene ends were 0 bases for V and 4 bases for J; bases not matched to a gene: 6. The CDR3 length is 16 residues. Germline V gene data show CDR1 as SGHRS and CDR2 as YFSETQ. The CDR3 loop reads CASSLAASGEADTQYF. Written as DNA, the CDR3 is TGCGCCAGCAGCTTGGCGGCTAGCGGGGAGGCAGATACGCAGTATTTT.

The CDR3 DNA is TGTGCCAGCAGGGACTACCCCACAGATACGCAGTATTTT. Its protein is CASRDYPTDTQYF. The chain links TRBV2 to TRBJ2-3; D is possibly TRBD2 (6 bases). Germline loops: CDR1 SNHLY, CDR2 FYNNEI. The CDR3 spans 13 residues. V was pared by 6 bases and J by 2 bases, with 9 bases between.

There are a few counts of this clone. The CDR3 sequence: CASSPSGRNYGYTF. For the CDR3, the DNA is TGTGCCAGCAGCCCCTCCGGGAGGAACTATGGCTACACCTTC. The chain recombines TRBV5-6 with TRBJ1-2; no definite D call. Trimming pared 4 bases from V and 2 bases from J, leaving 12 bases between. Germline V gene sequence: CDR1 SGHDT, CDR2 YYEEEE. This CDR3 comprises 14 residues. The variable domain in full, with the rest retrieved from reference TRBV5-6 and TRBJ1-2, is DAGVTQSPTHLIKTRGQQVTLRCSPKSGHDTVSWYQQALGQGPQFIFQYYEEEERQRGNFPDRFSGHQFPNYSSELNVNALLLGDSALYLCASSPSGRNYGYTFGSGTRLTVV.

The chain is built from TRBV6-2 or TRBV6-3 and TRBJ1-2; D possibly corresponds to TRBD1 (5 bases). This CDR3 has 14 amino acids. Trimming pared 1 base from V and 5 bases from J, leaving 11 bases between. Germline V gives CDR1 MNHEY, CDR2 SVGEGT. As DNA, the CDR3 is TGTGCCAGCAGTTACTTTCAGGGCAAGTATGGCTACACCTTC. This codes for CASSYFQGKYGYTF.

This rearrangement joins TRBV5-1 to TRBJ1-1, with a weak D call TRBD1 (6 bases). Germline V lookup: CDR1 SGHRS, CDR2 YFSETQ. V was clipped by 5 bases and J by 3 bases, with 17 bases between them. The CDR3 length is 15 residues. In nucleotides, the CDR3 is TGCGCCAGCAGTTCCTCAGGGGCAAGGGACACTGAAGCTTTCTTT. Translated: CASSSSGARDTEAFF.

The chain links TRBV7-9 to TRBJ2-6; a weak D match, TRBD1 (5 bases). Germline V lookup: CDR1 SEHNR, CDR2 FQNEAQ (reference sequence). Trimming pared 5 bases from V and 0 bases from J, leaving 14 bases between. This CDR3 region has 17 residues. The CDR3: CASSQGRRPSGANVLTF. DNA for the CDR3: TGTGCCAGCAGCCAGGGTCGCAGACCCTCTGGGGCCAACGTCCTGACTTTC.